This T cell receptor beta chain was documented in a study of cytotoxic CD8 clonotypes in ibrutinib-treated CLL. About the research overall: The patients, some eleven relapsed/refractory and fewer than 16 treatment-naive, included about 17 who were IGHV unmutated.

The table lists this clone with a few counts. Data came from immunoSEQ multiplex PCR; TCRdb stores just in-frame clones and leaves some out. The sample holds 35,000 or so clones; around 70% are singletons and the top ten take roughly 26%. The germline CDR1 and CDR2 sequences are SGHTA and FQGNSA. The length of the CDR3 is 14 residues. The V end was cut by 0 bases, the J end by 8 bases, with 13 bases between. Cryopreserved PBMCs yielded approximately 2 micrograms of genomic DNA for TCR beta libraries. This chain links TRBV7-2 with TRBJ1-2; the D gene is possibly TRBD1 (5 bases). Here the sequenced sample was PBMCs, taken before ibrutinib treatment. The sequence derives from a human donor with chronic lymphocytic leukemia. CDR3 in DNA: TGTGCCAGCAGCTTAGCGGACAACCTCTCCGGCTACACCTTC. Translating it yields CASSLADNLSGYTF.